This T cell receptor (beta chain) appears in the sequencing data of a study of CD8 T cells in Susac syndrome. Whole-study results and caveats: The study admitted that it had a relatively small number of individuals in its TCR sequencing and HLA analysis.

The CDR3 sequence is 18 residues long. Per the germline V gene, CDR1 is MNHEY and CDR2 is SMNVEV (reference sequence). Between the trimmed V and J ends, which lost 5 bases and 5 bases, there was a span of 25 bases. The RNA input was 0.5 to 1 ug, and it was reverse transcribed with random hexamers. TCRdb called the immunoSEQ multiplex PCR reads again in MiXCR, with one record for every CDR3 protein. The sample shows hundreds of thousands of distinct CDR3 sequences, over 75% of them seen only once. This clonotype was seen only once. Its matching antigen is unknown. The gene calls are TRBV27 and TRBJ2-1; TRBD1 is a possible D gene (6 bases). Sequenced input: CD8+ T cells from PBMCs. The TCR originated in a human donor with multiple sclerosis. The CDR3 sequence is CASSPQPPDRQSDNEQFF. The CDR3 region has the DNA TGTGCCAGCAGTCCGCAACCTCCTGACAGGCAGAGTGACAATGAGCAGTTCTTC.